Listed below are T cell receptor beta chains from one sample, sequenced in a study of response to subunit inactivated influenza vaccine. TCRdb fed the RT-PCR reads into MiXCR, producing one record per CDR3 protein. The table has about 570,000 distinct CDR3 sequences, around 11% seen once. The sequencing here drew on PBMCs from blood, taken on the day of vaccination. The source of these receptors is a man aged 50 or older who received an inactivated influenza vaccine. The CDR3 runs from the conserved cysteine through the conserved F or W.

CDR3 protein,V gene,CDR3 length
CASSFYRGGYTF,TRBV12-3/TRBV12-4,12
CSGQGAGTEAFF,TRBV20-1,12
CASTQEPQETQYF,TRBV6-1,13
CASSQGQGVGQFF,TRBV14,13
CAISRLRATPKNDEQFF,TRBV10-3,17
CSASGLAAPQETQYF,TRBV20-1,15
CASSPSPGAGVYEQYF,TRBV7-9,16
CAIGLTSGEQYF,TRBV10-3,12
CASSYAQLRTGGNTIYF,TRBV12-3/TRBV12-4,17
CASSPTGTGIETQYF,TRBV7-7,15
CASSLTGLAVETQYF,TRBV7-2,15
CATSDAGVQVETQYF,TRBV24-1,15
CASSPLLAGAGNEQFF,TRBV12-3/TRBV12-4,16
CSARVMNTEAFF,TRBV20-1,12
CASSKTRGASYNEQFF,TRBV7-8,16
CAINPGQANYEQYF,TRBV10-3,14
CASSLVAGDGYTF,TRBV5-5,13
CASSVGSRTSTDTQYF,TRBV9,16
CASSHGLVDSYEQYF,TRBV6-1,15
CASTPGGGYYEQYF,TRBV7-2,14
CSARDRRAYEQYF,TRBV20-1,13
CASSITPHEQYF,TRBV5-6,12
CATSRVSPTGEQYF,TRBV15,14
CASSPWSGRFEQYF,TRBV7-6,14
CASSSWAGQGYEQYF,TRBV6-2/TRBV6-3,15
CASSLIRYNEQFF,TRBV12-3/TRBV12-4,13
CASSLFSGSEAFF,TRBV7-2,13
CASSLRTSGSRDTQYF,TRBV7-8,16
CASSPPGQGVYGYTF,TRBV5-6,15
CASREGTGIYRNEQFF,TRBV27,16
CAITVTGPRREQYF,TRBV10-3,14
CASSLAAGVHSPLHF,TRBV12-3/TRBV12-4,15
CASSKVGQGIGEQFF,TRBV7-2,15
CASRGLRGGLNEQFF,TRBV6-2/TRBV6-3,15
CASSKATDPGETQYF,TRBV21-1,15
CASSWAPGQVNYEQYF,TRBV5-1,16
CASSHYNSPLHF,TRBV7-2,12
CASRPDRAKDTQYF,TRBV7-9,14
CASPIAGTGIQKLFF,TRBV19,15
CASSLDIGPDTQYF,TRBV7-8,14
CASNRGGLASYNEQFF,TRBV5-6,16